This is a list of T cell receptor beta chains from one sample in a study of graft-versus-host responses after intestinal transplantation. Generated by immunoSEQ multiplex PCR, the TCRdb table keeps only in-frame clones and is missing some. The data show some 4,000 clones, 76% seen once. The sample consisted of ileum tissue, taken around 340 days after intestinal transplantation. All receptors derive from a human patient who received an intestinal transplant, so some T cells may come from the graft donor. Both conserved end residues are part of each CDR3. D genes are given only for firm matches. A row's size may be missing; if present it is once, few, many or a size class.

TRBV27	TRBJ2-2	few	TRBD2	TGTGCCAGCAGTCTCCCCCCGGGAGGGATCGGGGAGCTGTTTTTT	CASSLPPGGIGELFF
TRBV5-1	TRBJ2-5	.	.	TGCGCCAGCAGCTCCTGGATGGGGAGAGAGACCCAGTACTTC	CASSSWMGRETQYF
TRBV15	TRBJ1-3	.	TRBD1	TGTGCCACCAGCAGCGACAGGGGTTTAGGAAACACCATATATTTT	CATSSDRGLGNTIYF
TRBV30	TRBJ2-7	.	TRBD2	TGTGCCTGGAGTGTAGGGCTAGCGGGGGCCTACGAGCAGTACTTC	CAWSVGLAGAYEQYF
TRBV27	TRBJ2-3	.	TRBD2	TGTGCCAGCAGTTCGGGACTAGCTATCGATACGCAGTATTTT	CASSSGLAIDTQYF
TRBV27	TRBJ2-7	.	.	TGTGCCAGCAGTTATGGACTAACCCCCTACGAGCAGTACTTC	CASSYGLTPYEQYF
TRBV4-2	TRBJ2-1	.	TRBD2	TGTGCCAGCAGACCTAGCGGGGGGCCCCGACTCTCCTACAATGAGCAGTTCTTC	CASRPSGGPRLSYNEQFF
TRBV5-4	TRBJ2-5	.	.	TGTGCCAGCAGCTTACAGGGATCAGGGGAGACCCAGTACTTC	CASSLQGSGETQYF
TRBV27	TRBJ2-7	.	TRBD1	TGTGCCAGCAGTTTAGGGACAGGGCCCTACGAGCAGTACTTC	CASSLGTGPYEQYF
TRBV2	TRBJ2-1	.	.	TGTGCCAGCACCATAGGACAGAACAATGAGCAGTTCTTC	CASTIGQNNEQFF